This T cell receptor beta chain appears in the sequencing data of a study of blood T cells in healthy people across ages. Study results and caveats: The lack of PBMC sorting stopped any conclusive naive versus antigen-experienced comparison. Higher naive T cell percentage went strongly together with higher TCR beta diversity.

About 9.6 milliliters of peripheral blood were drawn from each donor into EDTA-treated tubes. For this clonotype: As yet, its antigen is unknown.

The CDR3 covers 15 residues. Looked up from germline, CDR1 is SGHRS and CDR2 is YFSETQ. Trimming removed 1 base from V and 6 bases from J; junction bases left unmatched: 7. Primers used in a second PCR of about 7 to 11 cycles were a sample-barcoded 5' primer and a J-beta primer mix. One entry per CDR3 protein, called by TCRdb with MiXCR from the 5' RACE reads. The table has about 1,000,000 distinct CDR3 sequences, over 35% seen once. Sequenced material: blood. This chain uses TRBV5-1 with TRBJ2-1, with 7 nucleotides matching TRBD1. This clonotype was obtained from a woman aged 55 to 70 in good health. CDR3 DNA: TGCGCCAGCAGCTTGAGGGGACAGCCCGCCAATGAGCAGTTCTTC. Translated, it gives CASSLRGQPANEQFF.